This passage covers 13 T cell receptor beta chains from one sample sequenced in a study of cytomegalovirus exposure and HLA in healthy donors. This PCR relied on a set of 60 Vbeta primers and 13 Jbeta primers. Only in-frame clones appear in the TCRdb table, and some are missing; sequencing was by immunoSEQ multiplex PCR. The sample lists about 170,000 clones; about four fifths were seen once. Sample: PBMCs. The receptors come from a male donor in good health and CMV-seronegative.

The CDR3 reads CASRKSANTGELFF. In DNA, the CDR3 is TGTGCCAGCAGAAAAAGCGCGAACACCGGGGAGCTGTTTTTT. The V gene is TRBV7-8, the J gene TRBJ2-2; D is unclear. Germline V gives CDR1 SGHVS, CDR2 FQNEAQ. V was trimmed by 6 bases and J by 0 bases, leaving 8 bases between them. The CDR3 is made up of 14 amino acids.

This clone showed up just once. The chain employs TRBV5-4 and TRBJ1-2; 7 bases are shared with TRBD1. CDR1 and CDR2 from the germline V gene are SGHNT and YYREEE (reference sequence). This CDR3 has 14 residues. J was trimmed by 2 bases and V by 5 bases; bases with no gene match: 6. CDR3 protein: CASRFMGQNYGYTF. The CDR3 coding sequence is TGTGCCAGCAGATTCATGGGACAGAACTATGGCTACACCTTC. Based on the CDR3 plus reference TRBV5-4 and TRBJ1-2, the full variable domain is ETGVTQSPTHLIKTRGQQVTLRCSSQSGHNTVSWYQQALGQGPQFIFQYYREEENGRGNFPPRFSGLQFPNYSSELNVNALELDDSALYLCASRFMGQNYGYTFGSGTRLTVV.

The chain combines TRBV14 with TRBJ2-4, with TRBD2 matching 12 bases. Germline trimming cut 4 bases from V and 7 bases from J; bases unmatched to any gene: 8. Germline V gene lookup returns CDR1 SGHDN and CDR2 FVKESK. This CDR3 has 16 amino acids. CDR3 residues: CASSPRLAGAGNIQYF. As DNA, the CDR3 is TGTGCCAGCAGCCCGAGACTAGCGGGGGCGGGTAACATTCAGTACTTC. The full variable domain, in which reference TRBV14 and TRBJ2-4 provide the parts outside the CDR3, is EAGVTQFPSHSVIEKGQTVTLRCDPISGHDNLYWYRRVMGKEIKFLLHFVKESKQDESGMPNNRFLAERTGGTYSTLKVQPAELEDSGVYFCASSPRLAGAGNIQYFGAGTRLSVL.

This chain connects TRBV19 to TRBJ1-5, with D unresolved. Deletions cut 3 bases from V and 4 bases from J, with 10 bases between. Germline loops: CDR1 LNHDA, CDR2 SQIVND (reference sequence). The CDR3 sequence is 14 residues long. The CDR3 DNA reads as TGTGCCAGTAGTATGGGCAACCCAAATCAGCCCCAGCATTTT. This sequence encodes CASSMGNPNQPQHF.

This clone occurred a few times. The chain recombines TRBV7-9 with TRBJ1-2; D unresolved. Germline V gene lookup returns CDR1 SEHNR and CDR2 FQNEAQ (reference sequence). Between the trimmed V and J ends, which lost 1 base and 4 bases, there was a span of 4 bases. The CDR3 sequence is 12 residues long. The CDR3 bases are TGTGCCAGCAGCTTAGGTCGCTATGGCTACACCTTC. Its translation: CASSLGRYGYTF.

In DNA form, the CDR3 reads TGTGCTAGTGGTCCAGACACTGAAGCTTTCTTT. It codes for CASGPDTEAFF. The rearrangement uses TRBV12-5 and TRBJ1-1; D is undetermined. Germline assignment: CDR1 LGHNT and CDR2 FRNRAP. The V end was cut by 5 bases, the J end by 3 bases, with 4 bases between. This CDR3 is 11 amino acids long.

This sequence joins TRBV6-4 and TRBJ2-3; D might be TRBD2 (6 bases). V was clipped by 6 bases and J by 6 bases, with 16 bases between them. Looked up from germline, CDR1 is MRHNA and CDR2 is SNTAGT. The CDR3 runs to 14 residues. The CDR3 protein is CASSESGARDTQYF. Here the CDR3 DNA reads TGTGCCAGCAGCGAATCGGGAGCGCGGGATACGCAGTATTTT.

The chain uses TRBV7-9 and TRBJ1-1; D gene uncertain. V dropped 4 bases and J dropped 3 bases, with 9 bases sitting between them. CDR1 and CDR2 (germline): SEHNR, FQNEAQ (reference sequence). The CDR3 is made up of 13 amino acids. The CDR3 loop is CASSSRGDTEAFF. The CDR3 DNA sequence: TGTGCCAGCAGCTCCCGAGGAGACACTGAAGCTTTCTTT.

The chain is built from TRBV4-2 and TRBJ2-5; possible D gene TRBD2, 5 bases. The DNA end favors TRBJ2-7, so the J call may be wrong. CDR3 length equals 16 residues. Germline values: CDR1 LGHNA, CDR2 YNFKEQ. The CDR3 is CASSQDYGHPSGEQYF. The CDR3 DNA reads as TGTGCCAGCAGCCAAGATTATGGCCACCCAAGCGGCGAGCAGTACTTC.

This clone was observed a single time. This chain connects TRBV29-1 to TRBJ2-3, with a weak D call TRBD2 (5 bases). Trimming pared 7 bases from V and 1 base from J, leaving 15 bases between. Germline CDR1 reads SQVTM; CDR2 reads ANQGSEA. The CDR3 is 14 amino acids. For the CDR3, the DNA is TGCAGCGGTGCCCTTATCGGGGGCACAGATACGCAGTATTTT. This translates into CSGALIGGTDTQYF.

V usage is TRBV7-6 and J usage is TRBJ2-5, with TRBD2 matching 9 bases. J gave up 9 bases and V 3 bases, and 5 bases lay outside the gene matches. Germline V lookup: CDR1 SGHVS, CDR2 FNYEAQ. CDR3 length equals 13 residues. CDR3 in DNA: TGTGCCAGCAGCTTCGCTAGCGGGGACTCCCAGTACTTC. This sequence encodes CASSFASGDSQYF.

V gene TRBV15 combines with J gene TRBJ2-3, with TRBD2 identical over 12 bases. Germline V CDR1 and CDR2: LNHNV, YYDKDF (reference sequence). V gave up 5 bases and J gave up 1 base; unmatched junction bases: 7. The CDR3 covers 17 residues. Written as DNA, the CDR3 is TGTGCCACCAGCGGTAAGGGACTAGCGGGTGGCACAGATACGCAGTATTTT. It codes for CATSGKGLAGGTDTQYF.

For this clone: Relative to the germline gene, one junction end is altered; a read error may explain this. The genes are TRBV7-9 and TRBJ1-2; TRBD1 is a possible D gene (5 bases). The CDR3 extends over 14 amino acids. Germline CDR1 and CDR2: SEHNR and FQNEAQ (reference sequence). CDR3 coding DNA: TGTTCCAGCAGTCGTCGAGGGAGGAGGGGAGGCTACACCTTC. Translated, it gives CSSSRRGRRGGYTF.